This TCR beta chain was documented in a study of blood T cell repertoires in COVID-19. Study-level background: The cDNA or gDNA used as material had been derived from T cells, B-cell-depleted T cells, or PBMCs.

The CDR3 has 14 amino acids. Trimming shortened V by 3 bases and J by 5 bases, and 14 bases separated the two germline ends. Looked up from germline, CDR1 is GTSNPN and CDR2 is SVGIG (reference sequence). Measured with immunoSEQ multiplex PCR; TCRdb has only the in-frame clones, and not every one. Of over 250,000 clones detected, roughly 87% appear once; the ten largest clones hold around 0.8%. This TCR came from a young woman with acute or convalescent COVID-19. The genes are TRBV30 and TRBJ2-1; the D gene is possibly TRBD1 (6 bases). Sequenced material: peripheral blood. The CDR3 protein is CAWRIQGPHNEQFF. DNA for the CDR3: TGTGCCTGGAGAATTCAGGGGCCCCACAATGAGCAGTTCTTC.